This T cell receptor beta chain was obtained from a study of graft-versus-host responses after intestinal transplantation. Repertoires were generated with immunoSEQ multiplex PCR, while TCRdb's copy carries only in-frame clones and drops some. The sample shows some 90,000 clones, approximately 80% of them seen only once. As to this clone: Its antigen is currently unknown.

The germline gives CDR1 SGHRS, CDR2 YFSETQ. The CDR3 runs 15 residues. The V and J ends lost 0 bases and 2 bases, in that order; junction bases with no gene match: 2. The receptor comes from a human donor who received an intestinal transplant. The chain links TRBV5-1 to TRBJ2-1; 7 bases line up with TRBD2. Material: unstimulated CD4+ T cells sorted from spleen or lymph node cells, obtained before intestinal transplant. CDR3 nucleotides: TGCGCCAGCAGCTTGGAGCTAGCGGCCTACAATGAGCAGTTCTTC. Translation: CASSLELAAYNEQFF.